Each of the 32 T cell receptor beta chains below was sequenced from the same sample in a study of beta chain features in type 1 diabetes. Findings and limits, study-wide: Across all four CD4+ subsets, people with type 1 diabetes showed modestly shorter TCRB CDR3s.

These receptors' antigens are unknown. The isolated RNA, all of it, was reverse transcribed, so expressed TCRB transcripts were what got sequenced. Repertoires were generated with immunoSEQ multiplex PCR, while TCRdb's copy carries only in-frame clones and drops some. The repertoire has about 390,000 clones, about 10% of them found once; the top ten carry about 0.6%. Specimen: central memory CD4+ T cells from blood. The receptors were gathered from a man aged 25 to 40 with type 1 diabetes.

The rearrangement uses TRBV7-9 and TRBJ2-7; 8 bases map to TRBD1. CDR3 length equals 15 residues. Looked up from germline, CDR1 is SEHNR and CDR2 is FQNEAQ (reference sequence). With V trimmed by 5 bases and J by 0 bases, 6 bases remained unmatched. CDR3 residues: CASSLQGGGSYEQYF. The CDR3 coding sequence is TGTGCCAGCAGCCTACAGGGGGGTGGCTCCTACGAGCAGTACTTC.

Ten or more counts support this clone. This chain connects TRBV5-1 to TRBJ2-3; D remains unclear. Germline CDR1 reads SGHRS; CDR2 reads YFSETQ. This CDR3 comprises 13 residues. V dropped 0 bases and J dropped 7 bases, with 9 bases sitting between them. The CDR3 sequence: CASSLEVRNTQYF. Here the CDR3 DNA reads TGCGCCAGCAGCTTGGAAGTGAGAAATACGCAGTATTTT.

This clone was found a few times. CDR3 DNA: TGCGCCAGCAGCCAAGCAATGTATCCGGGACAGGGGTCCACTGAAGCTTTCTTT. Protein: CASSQAMYPGQGSTEAFF. The rearrangement uses TRBV4-1 and TRBJ1-1; the match to TRBD1 covers 10 bases. CDR1 MGHRA and CDR2 YSYEKL come from the germline V gene. The CDR3 sequence is 18 residues long. V shed 1 base, J shed 4 bases, and the junction held 12 bases outside the gene matches.

This clone was counted between two and nine times. The chain joins TRBV5-1 to TRBJ2-3, with D uncertain. In germline, CDR1 is SGHRS, CDR2 YFSETQ. Deletions cut 5 bases from V and 6 bases from J, with 16 bases between. This CDR3 region has 14 residues. The CDR3 coding sequence is TGCGCCAGCAGACTAAGCGACTCGACGGATACGCAGTATTTT. It codes for CASRLSDSTDTQYF.

This clone was seen a few times. The same CDR3 arises from other DNA sequences in this sample as well. This sequence joins TRBV18 and TRBJ2-1; D perhaps matches TRBD1 (6 bases). The CDR3 runs 13 residues. Germline CDR1 KGHSH, CDR2 LQKENI. V was pared by 2 bases and J by 7 bases, with 9 bases between. The CDR3 DNA reads TGTGCCAGCTCACCATCGAGGGGGAATGAGCAGTTCTTC. It is translated as CASSPSRGNEQFF.

The chain is built from TRBV6-1 and TRBJ2-5, with TRBD1 matching over 8 bases. The germline gives CDR1 MNHNS, CDR2 SASEGT. The CDR3 is 13 residues long. Unmatched junction bases numbered 14, after V lost 7 bases and J lost 13 bases. CDR3 bases: TGTGCCAGCACCGAAGGGAGGACAGGGTTCTTGTACTTC. Its protein product is CASTEGRTGFLYF.

The chain joins TRBV7-2 to TRBJ2-7; D gene uncertain. This CDR3 is 12 amino acids long. The germline V and J ends were trimmed by 5 bases and 7 bases, with 12 bases remaining between them. Germline CDR1 is SGHTA and CDR2 is FQGNSA. The CDR3 is CASSRLGGEQYF. CDR3 in DNA: TGTGCCAGCAGCCGGCTGGGTGGGGAGCAGTACTTC.

V usage is TRBV5-6 and J usage is TRBJ2-7; possibly TRBD1 for D (5 bases). Germline V gene lookup returns CDR1 SGHDT and CDR2 YYEEEE. Trimming cost V 5 bases and J 1 base, with 16 bases left between them. This CDR3 is built from 15 residues. For the CDR3, the DNA is TGTGCCAGCAGTTCCCTGGGGCAGTTGTCCTACGAGCAGTACTTC. Amino acids: CASSSLGQLSYEQYF.

This clone was recorded a few times. Other DNA sequences from this sample encode an identical CDR3 as well. The rearrangement uses TRBV4-3 and TRBJ2-1, with 8 bases fitting TRBD2. V was clipped by 2 bases and J by 4 bases; unmatched bases: 4. The CDR3 extends over 15 amino acids. In germline, CDR1 is LGHNA, CDR2 YSLEER. CDR3 coding DNA: TGCGCCAGCAGCCAACCGAGCGGGGGATACAATGAGCAGTTCTTC. As protein: CASSQPSGGYNEQFF.

This clone was counted a few times. The chain links TRBV14 to TRBJ2-1; D tentatively reads TRBD1 or TRBD2 (6 bases each). The CDR3 length is 18 residues. V lost 4 bases and J 9 bases, leaving 28 bases between the germline ends. Looked up from germline, CDR1 is SGHDN and CDR2 is FVKESK. The CDR3 bases are TGTGCCAGCAGCCCCCCTACTTACAGGGCCGGGAGAGAGTTTGAGCAGTTCTTC. Its protein is CASSPPTYRAGREFEQFF. The whole variable domain, remainder taken from reference TRBV14 and TRBJ2-1, is EAGVTQFPSHSVIEKGQTVTLRCDPISGHDNLYWYRRVMGKEIKFLLHFVKESKQDESGMPNNRFLAERTGGTYSTLKVQPAELEDSGVYFCASSPPTYRAGREFEQFFGPGTRLTVL.

A few counts support this clone. The chain links TRBV19 to TRBJ2-3; tentative D call: TRBD1 (5 bases). The CDR3 has 15 amino acids. V was trimmed by 3 bases and J by 4 bases, leaving 14 bases between them. Germline V gives CDR1 LNHDA, CDR2 SQIVND (reference sequence). DNA of the CDR3: TGTGCCAGTAGTATCACCAGGGTTGAGGCAGATACGCAGTATTTT. It translates to CASSITRVEADTQYF.

In its sample, this clone was seen a few times. The chain has TRBV6-6 and TRBJ1-5; maybe TRBD1 (5 bases). The CDR3 loop spans 16 amino acids. The V end was cut by 0 bases, the J end by 7 bases, with 16 bases between. Germline V CDR1 and CDR2: MNHNY, SVGAGI (reference sequence). The CDR3 reads CASSYSATRGYQPQHF. The CDR3 DNA reads as TGTGCCAGCAGTTACTCGGCGACAAGGGGATACCAGCCCCAGCATTTT.

This clone turned up a few times. The gene calls are TRBV18 and TRBJ2-2, with D possibly being TRBD1 (5 bases). V was shortened by 4 bases and J by 0 bases, with 15 bases between the two germline ends. The CDR3 has 17 residues. Germline lookup yields CDR1 KGHSH and CDR2 LQKENI. For the CDR3, the DNA is TGTGCCAGCTCACGGCGGACACCCGATACGAACACCGGGGAGCTGTTTTTT. Translation: CASSRRTPDTNTGELFF.

This clone came up many times. The V gene is TRBV19, the J gene TRBJ1-4; D gene uncertain. Germline-derived CDR1 and CDR2 are LNHDA and SQIVND (reference sequence). CDR3 length equals 15 residues. V shed 5 bases and J shed 5 bases, with 15 bases lying between them. CDR3: CASSRNRQLNEKLFF. In nucleotides, the CDR3 is TGTGCCAGTAGTCGAAATCGGCAGCTAAATGAAAAACTGTTTTTT.

This clone has a handful of counts. The chain is built from TRBV5-8 and TRBJ1-2; D perhaps matches TRBD1 (6 bases). CDR3 length: 14 residues. CDR1 and CDR2 from the germline V gene are SGHTS and YDEGEE. V shed 4 bases and J shed 0 bases, with 10 bases lying between them. CDR3 sequence reads: CASSPWTANYGYTF. The CDR3 DNA is TGTGCCAGCAGCCCGTGGACAGCTAACTATGGCTACACCTTC.

Remarks on this clone: A read error may explain this, as a much larger clone is one base away. V gene TRBV11-2 combines with J gene TRBJ2-6; a weak D match, TRBD2 (6 bases). V dropped 7 bases and J dropped 6 bases, with 16 bases sitting between them. The V gene's germline CDR1 is SGHAT and CDR2 FQNNGV. The CDR3 covers 15 residues. CDR3 sequence (DNA): TGTGCCAGCACCCTTACGGGAGCTGAGGCCAACGTCCTGACTTTC. Translating gives CASTLTGAEANVLTF.

The chain links TRBV25-1 to TRBJ2-7, with TRBD2 as a possible D gene (6 bases). CDR1 MGHDK and CDR2 SYGVNS come from the germline V gene. This CDR3 is built from 13 residues. Trimming stripped 7 bases from V and 10 bases from J, with 20 bases between. For the CDR3, the DNA is TGTGCCAGCACCGGGACTCCACATACCTCTCAGTACTTC. It codes for CASTGTPHTSQYF.

This clone was detected a few times. The genes are TRBV11-3 and TRBJ2-7; TRBD2 matches 9 bases. Trimming removed 1 base from V and 3 bases from J; junction bases left unmatched: 10. Germline loops: CDR1 SGHNT, CDR2 YENEEA. This CDR3 spans 17 amino acids. DNA for the CDR3: TGTGCCAGCAGCTTAGTTGGTAGCGGGAGAGCTCGCTACGAGCAGTACTTC. Translation gives CASSLVGSGRARYEQYF.

The sample holds a few counts of this clone. The genes are TRBV19 and TRBJ2-1, with 14 nucleotides matching TRBD2. This CDR3 is 19 amino acids long. Germline values: CDR1 LNHDA, CDR2 SQIVND (reference sequence). The V segment lost 7 bases and the J segment 4 bases; nucleotides outside the gene matches: 15. CDR3 loop: CASKGWGLAGDSAYNEQFF. The DNA of the CDR3 is TGTGCCAGTAAGGGGTGGGGACTAGCGGGAGACTCGGCATACAATGAGCAGTTCTTC.

The rearrangement uses TRBV5-1 and TRBJ2-1; D is undetermined. The CDR3 loop spans 12 amino acids. Trimming left V 5 bases short and J 8 bases short, with 11 bases between. Germline V gives CDR1 SGHRS, CDR2 YFSETQ. The CDR3 DNA sequence: TGCGCCAGCAGTTATGTCGGCCATGAGCAGTTCTTC. Translating gives CASSYVGHEQFF.

This clone was observed a few times. The CDR3 region is CASSLGQGATQETQYF. CDR3 nucleotide sequence: TGCGCCAGCAGCTTGGGGCAGGGGGCTACCCAAGAGACCCAGTACTTC. The chain has TRBV5-1 and TRBJ2-5; 8 positions agree with TRBD1. With 0 bases clipped from V and 1 base from J, the junction kept 5 bases outside the gene matches. CDR3 length: 16 residues. Per the germline V gene, CDR1 is SGHRS and CDR2 is YFSETQ. Based on the CDR3 plus reference TRBV5-1 and TRBJ2-5, the full variable domain is KAGVTQTPRYLIKTRGQQVTLSCSPISGHRSVSWYQQTPGQGLQFLFEYFSETQRNKGNFPGRFSGRQFSNSRSEMNVSTLELGDSALYLCASSLGQGATQETQYFGPGTRLLVL.

The chain uses TRBV28 and TRBJ2-7; D uncertain. The V and J ends lost 5 bases and 4 bases respectively, with 18 bases between them. The germline gives CDR1 MDHEN, CDR2 SYDVKM. This CDR3 is built from 15 residues. The CDR3 region is CASSPIYPPGYEQYF. Here the CDR3 DNA reads TGTGCCAGCAGTCCGATCTACCCACCTGGGTACGAGCAGTACTTC.

With respect to this clone: A much larger clone lies one base from this, so it may be a read error. Additional DNA sequences in this sample encode the identical CDR3. The V gene is TRBV4-1, the J gene TRBJ2-2, with D possibly matching TRBD1 (6 bases). The CDR3 has 12 amino acids. CDR1 is MGHRA, CDR2 YSYEKL, per germline. The CDR3 is CASNRDNGELFF. The DNA for the CDR3 is TGTGCCAGCAACAGGGATAACGGGGAGCTGTTTTTT.

This clone came up a few times. J is TRBJ2-1 and V is TRBV29-1; 10 positions match TRBD2. V gave up 7 bases and J gave up 4 bases; unmatched junction bases: 7. Per the germline V gene, CDR1 is SQVTM and CDR2 is ANQGSEA. The CDR3 has 14 residues. The CDR3 bases are TGCAGCGAGACAACGGGACTAGCGTACAATGAGCAGTTCTTC. Amino acid sequence: CSETTGLAYNEQFF.

This clone has a count of ten or more. The chain links TRBV7-9 to TRBJ2-1; the D is unclear. This CDR3 is 13 amino acids long. CDR1 and CDR2 (germline): SEHNR, FQNEAQ (reference sequence). V lost 2 bases and J 9 bases, leaving 11 bases between the germline ends. The CDR3 nucleotides read TGTGCCAGCAGCTTAACCTTAGGCGGTGAGCAGTTCTTC. Its translation: CASSLTLGGEQFF.

This clone was picked up a small number of times. The chain is built from TRBV7-9 and TRBJ2-7, with unresolved D. The CDR3 contains 12 residues. CDR1 SEHNR and CDR2 FQNEAQ come from the germline V gene (reference sequence). The V and J ends lost 3 bases and 0 bases respectively, with 3 bases between them. CDR3 residues: CASSFNSYEQYF. CDR3 DNA sequence: TGTGCCAGCAGCTTTAACTCCTACGAGCAGTACTTC. The variable domain in full, completed from reference TRBV7-9 and TRBJ2-7, reads DTGVSQNPRHKITKRGQNVTFRCDPISEHNRLYWYRQTLGQGPEFLTYFQNEAQLEKSRLLSDRFSAERPKGSFSTLEIQRTEQGDSAMYLCASSFNSYEQYFGPGTRLTVT.

This clone was seen many times. J is TRBJ2-3 and V is TRBV11-2; 10 bases align to TRBD2. The CDR3 runs to 16 residues. Germline CDR1 is SGHAT and CDR2 is FQNNGV. V gave up 4 bases and J gave up 5 bases; unmatched junction bases: 9. The DNA of the CDR3 is TGTGCCAGCAGCTCGGGAGCGGGAGGGCCGAGAGATACGCAGTATTTT. Translating it yields CASSSGAGGPRDTQYF.

There are many counts of this clone. The rearrangement joins TRBV5-4 to TRBJ1-2; D gene ambiguous. Germline assignment: CDR1 SGHNT and CDR2 YYREEE (reference sequence). The CDR3 sequence is 14 residues long. Deletions cut 0 bases from V and 4 bases from J, with 10 bases between. This chain's CDR3 is CASSLDPGSYGYTF. Here the CDR3 DNA reads TGTGCCAGCAGCTTGGACCCGGGTTCCTATGGCTACACCTTC.

This clone was observed many times. This chain uses TRBV28 with TRBJ2-5; 8 bases map to TRBD2. The V gene's germline CDR1 is MDHEN and CDR2 SYDVKM. After removal of 7 bases from V and 3 bases from J, the junction contained 7 bases not matched to a gene. CDR3 length equals 14 residues. For the CDR3, the DNA is TGTGCCAGCACTAAGCGGGAGTGGAAAGAGACCCAGTACTTC. Its translation is CASTKREWKETQYF.

This clone has only a few counts. The chain recombines TRBV4-2 with TRBJ2-2; D gene uncertain. Germline values: CDR1 LGHNA, CDR2 YNFKEQ. The CDR3 totals 15 residues. V lost 0 bases and J 10 bases, leaving 15 bases between the germline ends. In DNA, the CDR3 is TGTGCCAGCAGCCAAGAAGTCGGAATTACAGAGGAGCTGTTTTTT. It encodes CASSQEVGITEELFF.

V is TRBV4-3 and J is TRBJ2-1; D might be TRBD1 or TRBD2, each matching 6 bases. CDR3 size: 15 residues. V was shortened by 5 bases and J by 4 bases, with 15 bases between the two germline ends. From germline, CDR1 is LGHNA and CDR2 YSLEER. DNA of the CDR3: TGCGCCAGCAGCTTGGAGGGGGGCGCATACAATGAGCAGTTCTTC. Translating it yields CASSLEGGAYNEQFF.

The rearrangement joins TRBV7-9 to TRBJ2-7; D possibly corresponds to TRBD1 (6 bases). Germline V lookup: CDR1 SEHNR, CDR2 FQNEAQ (reference sequence). The CDR3 spans 13 residues. V gave up 5 bases and J gave up 6 bases, with 14 bases separating them. CDR3 sequence: CASSPQQGSEQYF. CDR3 bases: TGTGCCAGCAGCCCCCAACAGGGATCCGAGCAGTACTTC.